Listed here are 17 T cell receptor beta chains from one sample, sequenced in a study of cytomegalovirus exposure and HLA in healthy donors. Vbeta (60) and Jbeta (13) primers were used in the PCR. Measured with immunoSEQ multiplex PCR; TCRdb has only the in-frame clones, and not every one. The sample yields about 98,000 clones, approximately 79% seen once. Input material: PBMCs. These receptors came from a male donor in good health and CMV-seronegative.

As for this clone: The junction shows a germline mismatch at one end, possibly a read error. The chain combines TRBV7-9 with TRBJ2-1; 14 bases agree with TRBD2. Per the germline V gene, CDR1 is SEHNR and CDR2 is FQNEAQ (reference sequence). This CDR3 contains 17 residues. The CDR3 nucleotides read TGTTCCAGCAGCTCCCGACTAGCGGGAGGGCCGGTCAATGAGCAGTTCTTC. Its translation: CSSSSRLAGGPVNEQFF.

This chain's CDR3 is CASSPTGQIYGYTF. In DNA, the CDR3 is TGTGCCAGTAGCCCGACGGGACAGATATATGGCTACACCTTC. V gene TRBV19 combines with J gene TRBJ1-2; 7 positions agree with TRBD1. After removal of 6 bases from V and 5 bases from J, the junction contained 9 bases not matched to a gene. Germline V gives CDR1 LNHDA, CDR2 SQIVND (reference sequence). This CDR3 has 14 residues.

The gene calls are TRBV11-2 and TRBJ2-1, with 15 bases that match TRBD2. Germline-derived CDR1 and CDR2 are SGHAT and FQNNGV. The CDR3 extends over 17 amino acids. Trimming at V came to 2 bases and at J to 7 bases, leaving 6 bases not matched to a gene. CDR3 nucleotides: TGTGCCAGCAGCTTAACCGGACTAGCGGGAGGGCTGAATGAGCAGTTCTTC. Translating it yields CASSLTGLAGGLNEQFF.

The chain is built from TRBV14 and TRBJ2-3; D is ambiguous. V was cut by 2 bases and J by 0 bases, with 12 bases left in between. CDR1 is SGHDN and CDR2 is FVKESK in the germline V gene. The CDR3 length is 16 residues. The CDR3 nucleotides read TGTGCCAGCAGCCAAAGCCGACACACTAGCACAGATACGCAGTATTTT. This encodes CASSQSRHTSTDTQYF.

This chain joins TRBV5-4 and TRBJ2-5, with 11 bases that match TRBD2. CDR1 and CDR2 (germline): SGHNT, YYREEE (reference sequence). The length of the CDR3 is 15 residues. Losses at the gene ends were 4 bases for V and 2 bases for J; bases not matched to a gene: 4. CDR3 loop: CASSPGTSGQETQYF. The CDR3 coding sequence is TGTGCCAGCAGCCCAGGGACTAGCGGTCAAGAGACCCAGTACTTC.

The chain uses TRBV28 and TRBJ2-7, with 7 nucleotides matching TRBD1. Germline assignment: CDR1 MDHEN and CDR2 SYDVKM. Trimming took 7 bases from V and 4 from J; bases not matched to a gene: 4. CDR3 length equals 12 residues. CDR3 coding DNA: TGTGCCAGCACCAGGACAGGTTACGAGCAGTACTTC. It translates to CASTRTGYEQYF.

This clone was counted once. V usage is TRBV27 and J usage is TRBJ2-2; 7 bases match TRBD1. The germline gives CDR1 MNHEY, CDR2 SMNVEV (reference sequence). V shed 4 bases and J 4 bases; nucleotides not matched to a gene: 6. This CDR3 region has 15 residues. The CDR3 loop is CASSYTGVGTGELFF. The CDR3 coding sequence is TGTGCCAGCAGTTATACAGGGGTGGGCACCGGGGAGCTGTTTTTT.

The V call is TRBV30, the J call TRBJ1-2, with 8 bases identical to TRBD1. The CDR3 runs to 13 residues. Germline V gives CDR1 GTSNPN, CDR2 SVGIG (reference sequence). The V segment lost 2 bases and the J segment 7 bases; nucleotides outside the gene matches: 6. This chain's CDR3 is CAWSTRTGSGYTF. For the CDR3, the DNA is TGTGCCTGGAGTACCCGGACAGGGTCTGGCTACACCTTC.

CDR3: CASAGGHGELFF. The CDR3 DNA sequence: TGTGCCAGCGCCGGGGGGCACGGGGAGCTGTTTTTT. The rearrangement joins TRBV6-5 to TRBJ2-2, with a weak D call TRBD2 (7 bases). Trimming stripped 8 bases from V and 7 bases from J, with 11 bases between. The CDR3 is made up of 12 amino acids. Germline V gene data show CDR1 as MNHEY and CDR2 as SVGAGI.

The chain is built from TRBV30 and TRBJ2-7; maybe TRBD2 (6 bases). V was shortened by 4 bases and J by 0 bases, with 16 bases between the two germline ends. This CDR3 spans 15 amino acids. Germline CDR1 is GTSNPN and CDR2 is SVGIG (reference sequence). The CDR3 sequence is CAWTLGAGFSYEQYF. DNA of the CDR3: TGTGCCTGGACCCTCGGAGCGGGCTTCTCCTACGAGCAGTACTTC.

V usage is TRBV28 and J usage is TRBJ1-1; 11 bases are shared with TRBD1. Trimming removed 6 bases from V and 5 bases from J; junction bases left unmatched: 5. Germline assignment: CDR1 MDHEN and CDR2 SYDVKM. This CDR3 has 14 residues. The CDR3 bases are TGTGCCAGCAGGTCCGGGACAGGGGGTACTGAAGCTTTCTTT. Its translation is CASRSGTGGTEAFF.

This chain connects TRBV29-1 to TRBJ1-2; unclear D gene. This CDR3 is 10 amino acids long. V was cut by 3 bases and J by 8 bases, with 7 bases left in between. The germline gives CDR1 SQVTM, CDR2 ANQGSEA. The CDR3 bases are TGCAGCGTTGATAGGAGCGGCTACACCTTC. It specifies CSVDRSGYTF.

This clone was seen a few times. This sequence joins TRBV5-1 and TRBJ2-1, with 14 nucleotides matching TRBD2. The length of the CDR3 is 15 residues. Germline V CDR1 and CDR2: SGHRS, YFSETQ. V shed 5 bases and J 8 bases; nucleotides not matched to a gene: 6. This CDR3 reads CASRTGLAGVDEQFF. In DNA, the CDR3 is TGCGCCAGCAGGACGGGACTAGCGGGAGTAGATGAGCAGTTCTTC.

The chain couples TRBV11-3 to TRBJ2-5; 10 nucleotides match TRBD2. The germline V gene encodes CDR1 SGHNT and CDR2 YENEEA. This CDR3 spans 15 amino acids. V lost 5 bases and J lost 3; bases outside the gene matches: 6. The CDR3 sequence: CASSHGLAAKETQYF. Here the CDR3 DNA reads TGTGCCAGCAGCCATGGACTAGCGGCTAAAGAGACCCAGTACTTC.

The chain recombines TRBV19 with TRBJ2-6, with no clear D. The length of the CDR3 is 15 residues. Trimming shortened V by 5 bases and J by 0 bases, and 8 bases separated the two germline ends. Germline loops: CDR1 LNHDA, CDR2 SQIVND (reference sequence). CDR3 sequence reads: CASSQPGSGANVLTF. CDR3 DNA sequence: TGTGCCAGTAGTCAGCCAGGCTCTGGGGCCAACGTCCTGACTTTC. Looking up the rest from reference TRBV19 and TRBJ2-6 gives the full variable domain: DGGITQSPKYLFRKEGQNVTLSCEQNLNHDAMYWYRQDPGQGLRLIYYSQIVNDFQKGDIAEGYSVSREKKESFPLTVTSAQKNPTAFYLCASSQPGSGANVLTFGAGSRLTVL.

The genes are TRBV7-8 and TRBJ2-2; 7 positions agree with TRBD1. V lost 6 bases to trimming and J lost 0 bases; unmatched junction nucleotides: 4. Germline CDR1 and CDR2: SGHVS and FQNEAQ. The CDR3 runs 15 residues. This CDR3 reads CASRQDRPNTGELFF. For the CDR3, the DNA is TGTGCCAGCAGACAGGACAGGCCGAACACCGGGGAGCTGTTTTTT.

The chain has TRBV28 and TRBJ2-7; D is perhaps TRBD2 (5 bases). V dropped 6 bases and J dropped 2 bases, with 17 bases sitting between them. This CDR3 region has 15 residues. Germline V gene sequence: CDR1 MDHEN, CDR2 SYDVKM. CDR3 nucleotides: TGTGCCAGCAGGCCCCCGGGGTGGCTACCCTACGAGCAGTACTTC. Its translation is CASRPPGWLPYEQYF.